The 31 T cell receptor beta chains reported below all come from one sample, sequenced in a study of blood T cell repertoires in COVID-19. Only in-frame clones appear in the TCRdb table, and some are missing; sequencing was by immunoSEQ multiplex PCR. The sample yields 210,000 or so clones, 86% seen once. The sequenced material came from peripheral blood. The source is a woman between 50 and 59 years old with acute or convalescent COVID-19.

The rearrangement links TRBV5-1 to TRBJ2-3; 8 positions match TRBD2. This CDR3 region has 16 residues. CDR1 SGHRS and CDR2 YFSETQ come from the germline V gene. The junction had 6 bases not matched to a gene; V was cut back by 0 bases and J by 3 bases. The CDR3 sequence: CASSLGNSGVTDTQYF. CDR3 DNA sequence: TGCGCCAGCAGCTTGGGGAATAGCGGGGTAACAGATACGCAGTATTTT. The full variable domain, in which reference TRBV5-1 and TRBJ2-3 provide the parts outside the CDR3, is KAGVTQTPRYLIKTRGQQVTLSCSPISGHRSVSWYQQTPGQGLQFLFEYFSETQRNKGNFPGRFSGRQFSNSRSEMNVSTLELGDSALYLCASSLGNSGVTDTQYFGPGTRLTVL.

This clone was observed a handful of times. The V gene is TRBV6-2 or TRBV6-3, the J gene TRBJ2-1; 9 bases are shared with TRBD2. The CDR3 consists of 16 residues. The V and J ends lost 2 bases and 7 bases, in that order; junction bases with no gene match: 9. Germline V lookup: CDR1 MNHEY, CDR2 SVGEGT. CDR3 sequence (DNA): TGTGCCAGCAGTTACCAAGTAGCGGGAGTGGGTAATGAGCAGTTCTTC. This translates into CASSYQVAGVGNEQFF.

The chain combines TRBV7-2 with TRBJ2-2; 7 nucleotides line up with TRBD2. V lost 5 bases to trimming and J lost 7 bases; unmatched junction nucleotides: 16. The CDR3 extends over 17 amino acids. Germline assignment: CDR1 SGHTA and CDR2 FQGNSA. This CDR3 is CASSPPRARGRGGELFF. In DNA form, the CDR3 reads TGTGCCAGCAGCCCACCCCGCGCGCGGGGGAGAGGCGGGGAGCTGTTTTTT.

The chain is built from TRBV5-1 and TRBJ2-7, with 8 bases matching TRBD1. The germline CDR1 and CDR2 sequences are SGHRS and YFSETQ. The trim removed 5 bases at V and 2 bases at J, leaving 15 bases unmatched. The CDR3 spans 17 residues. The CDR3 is CASSPGTGIPLAYEQYF. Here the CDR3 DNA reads TGCGCCAGCAGTCCCGGGACAGGTATCCCTCTGGCCTACGAGCAGTACTTC.

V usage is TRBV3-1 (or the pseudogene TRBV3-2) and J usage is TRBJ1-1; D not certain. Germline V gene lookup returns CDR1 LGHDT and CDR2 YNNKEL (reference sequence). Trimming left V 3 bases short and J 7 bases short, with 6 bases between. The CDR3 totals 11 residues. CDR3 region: CASSQTSEAFF. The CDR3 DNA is TGTGCCAGCAGCCAGACAAGTGAAGCTTTCTTT.

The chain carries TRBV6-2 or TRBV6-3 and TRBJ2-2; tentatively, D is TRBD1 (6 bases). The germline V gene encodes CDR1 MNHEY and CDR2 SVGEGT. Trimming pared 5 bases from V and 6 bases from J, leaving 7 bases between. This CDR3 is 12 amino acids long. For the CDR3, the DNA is TGTGCCAGCAGTACAGGGCCCGGGGAGCTGTTTTTT. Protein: CASSTGPGELFF.

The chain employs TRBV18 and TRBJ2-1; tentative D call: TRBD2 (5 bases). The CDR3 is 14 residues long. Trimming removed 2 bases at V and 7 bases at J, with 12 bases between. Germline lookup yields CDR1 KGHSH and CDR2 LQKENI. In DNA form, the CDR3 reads TGTGCCAGCTCACCAGAGGCTCGGGGAAATGAGCAGTTCTTC. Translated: CASSPEARGNEQFF.

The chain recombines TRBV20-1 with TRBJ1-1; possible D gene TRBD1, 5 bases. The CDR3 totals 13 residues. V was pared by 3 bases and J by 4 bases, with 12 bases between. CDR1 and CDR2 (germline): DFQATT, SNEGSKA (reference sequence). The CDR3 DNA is TGCAGTGCTAGTCGTCCCCAGGGCACTGAAGCTTTCTTT. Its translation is CSASRPQGTEAFF.

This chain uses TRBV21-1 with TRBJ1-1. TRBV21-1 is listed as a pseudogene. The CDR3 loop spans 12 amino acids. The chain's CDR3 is CASSKINFEAFF. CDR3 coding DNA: TGTGCCAGCAGCAAAATCAACTTCGAAGCTTTCTTT.

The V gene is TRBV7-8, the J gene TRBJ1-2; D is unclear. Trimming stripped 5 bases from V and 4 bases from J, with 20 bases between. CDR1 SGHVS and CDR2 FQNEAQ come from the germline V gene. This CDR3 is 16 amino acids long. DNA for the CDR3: TGTGCCAGCAGCCCATGGACGGGCCTAACTAGCTATGGCTACACCTTC. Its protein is CASSPWTGLTSYGYTF.

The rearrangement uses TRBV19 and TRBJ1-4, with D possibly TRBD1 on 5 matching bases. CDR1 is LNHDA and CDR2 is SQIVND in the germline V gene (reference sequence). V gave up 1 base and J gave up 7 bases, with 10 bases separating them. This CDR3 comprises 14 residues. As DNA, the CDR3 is TGTGCCAGTAGTATAGGGGGGGTTGCTGAAAAACTGTTTTTT. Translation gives CASSIGGVAEKLFF.

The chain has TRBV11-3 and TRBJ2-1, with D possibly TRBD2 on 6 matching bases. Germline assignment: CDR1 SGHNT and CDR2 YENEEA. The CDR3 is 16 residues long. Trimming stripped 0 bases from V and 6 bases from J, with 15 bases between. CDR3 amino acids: CASSLELRDSANEQFF. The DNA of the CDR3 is TGTGCCAGCAGCTTAGAACTCCGGGACTCAGCCAATGAGCAGTTCTTC.

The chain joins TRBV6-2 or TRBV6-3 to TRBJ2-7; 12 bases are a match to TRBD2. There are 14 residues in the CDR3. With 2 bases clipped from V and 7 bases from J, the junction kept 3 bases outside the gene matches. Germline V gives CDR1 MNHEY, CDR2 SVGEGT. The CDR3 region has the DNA TGTGCCAGCAGTTACGCGGGACTAGCGGGTGAGCAGTACTTC. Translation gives CASSYAGLAGEQYF.

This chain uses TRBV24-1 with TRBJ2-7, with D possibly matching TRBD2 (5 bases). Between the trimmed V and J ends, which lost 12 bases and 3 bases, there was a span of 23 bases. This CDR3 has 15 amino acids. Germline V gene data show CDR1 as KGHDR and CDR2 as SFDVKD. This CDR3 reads CAATAQGAEGYEQYF. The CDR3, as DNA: TGTGCCGCCACTGCCCAAGGAGCAGAGGGCTACGAGCAGTACTTC.

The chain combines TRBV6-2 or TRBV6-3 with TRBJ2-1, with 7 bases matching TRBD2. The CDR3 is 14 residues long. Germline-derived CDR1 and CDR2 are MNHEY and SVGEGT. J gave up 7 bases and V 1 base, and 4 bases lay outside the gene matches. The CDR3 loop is CASSYLREGNEQFF. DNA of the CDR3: TGTGCCAGCAGTTACTTGAGGGAGGGAAATGAGCAGTTCTTC.

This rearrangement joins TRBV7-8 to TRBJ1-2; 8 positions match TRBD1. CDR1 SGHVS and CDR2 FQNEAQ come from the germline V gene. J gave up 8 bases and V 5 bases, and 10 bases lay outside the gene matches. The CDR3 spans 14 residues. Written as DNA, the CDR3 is TGTGCCAGCAGCCCCCCCTTTGGACAGGGCGGCTACACCTTC. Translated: CASSPPFGQGGYTF.

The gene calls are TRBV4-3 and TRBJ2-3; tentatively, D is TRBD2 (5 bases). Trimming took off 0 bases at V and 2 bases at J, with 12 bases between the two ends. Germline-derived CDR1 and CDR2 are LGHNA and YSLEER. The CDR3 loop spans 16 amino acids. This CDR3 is CASSQDSGRDTDTQYF. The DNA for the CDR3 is TGCGCCAGCAGCCAAGATTCGGGAAGGGACACAGATACGCAGTATTTT.

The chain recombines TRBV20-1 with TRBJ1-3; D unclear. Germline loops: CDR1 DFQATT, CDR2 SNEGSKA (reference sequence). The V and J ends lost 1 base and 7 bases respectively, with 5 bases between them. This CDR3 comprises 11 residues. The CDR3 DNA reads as TGCAGTGCTAGAGGTCCGAACACCATATATTTT. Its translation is CSARGPNTIYF.

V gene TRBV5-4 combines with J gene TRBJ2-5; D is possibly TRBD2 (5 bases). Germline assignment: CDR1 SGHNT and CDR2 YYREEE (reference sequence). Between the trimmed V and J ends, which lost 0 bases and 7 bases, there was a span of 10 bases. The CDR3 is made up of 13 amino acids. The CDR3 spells CASSLALEGTQYF. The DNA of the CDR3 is TGTGCCAGCAGCTTGGCGCTTGAGGGGACCCAGTACTTC.

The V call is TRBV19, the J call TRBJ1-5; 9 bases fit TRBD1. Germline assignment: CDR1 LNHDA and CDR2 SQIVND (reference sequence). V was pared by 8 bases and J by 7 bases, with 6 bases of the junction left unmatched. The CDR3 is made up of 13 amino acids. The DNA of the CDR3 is TGTGCCAGTCGGACAGGGGAAGGGCAGCCCCAGCATTTT. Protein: CASRTGEGQPQHF.

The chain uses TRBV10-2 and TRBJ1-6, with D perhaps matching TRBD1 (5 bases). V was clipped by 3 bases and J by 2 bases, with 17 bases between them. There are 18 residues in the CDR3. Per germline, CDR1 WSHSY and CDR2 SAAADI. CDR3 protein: CASSDPRGSGPYNSPLHF. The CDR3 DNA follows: TGCGCCAGCAGTGACCCACGGGGGTCGGGACCCTATAATTCACCCCTCCACTTT.

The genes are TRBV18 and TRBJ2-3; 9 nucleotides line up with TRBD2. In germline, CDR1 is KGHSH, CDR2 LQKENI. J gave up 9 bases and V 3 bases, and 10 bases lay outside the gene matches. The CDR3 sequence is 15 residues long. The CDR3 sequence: CASSPTGGGAWTQYF. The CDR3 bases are TGTGCCAGCTCACCTACGGGCGGGGGGGCGTGGACGCAGTATTTT.

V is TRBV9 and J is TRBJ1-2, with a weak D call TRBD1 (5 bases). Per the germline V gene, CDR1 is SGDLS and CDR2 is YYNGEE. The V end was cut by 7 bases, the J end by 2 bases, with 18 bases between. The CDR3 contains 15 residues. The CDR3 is CASGGVGNTNYGYTF. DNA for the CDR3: TGTGCCAGCGGAGGGGTTGGAAACACCAACTATGGCTACACCTTC.

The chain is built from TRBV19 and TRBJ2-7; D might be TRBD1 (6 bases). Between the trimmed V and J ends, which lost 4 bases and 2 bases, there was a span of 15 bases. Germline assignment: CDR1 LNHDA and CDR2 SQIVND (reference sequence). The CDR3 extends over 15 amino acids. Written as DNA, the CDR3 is TGTGCCAGTAGTACTTCCCACAGGGCTACCTACGAGCAGTACTTC. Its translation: CASSTSHRATYEQYF.

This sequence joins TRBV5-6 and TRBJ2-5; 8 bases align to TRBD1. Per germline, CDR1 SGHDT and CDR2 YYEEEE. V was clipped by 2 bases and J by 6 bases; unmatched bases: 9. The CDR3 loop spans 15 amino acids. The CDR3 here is CASSFELGQGKTQYF. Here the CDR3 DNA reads TGTGCCAGCAGCTTTGAGTTAGGACAGGGAAAGACCCAGTACTTC.

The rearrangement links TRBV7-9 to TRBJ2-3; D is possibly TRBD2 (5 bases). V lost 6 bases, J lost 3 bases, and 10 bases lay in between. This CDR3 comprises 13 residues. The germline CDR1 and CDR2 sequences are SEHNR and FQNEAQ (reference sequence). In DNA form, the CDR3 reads TGTGCCAGCAGGAAAAGAGGGACAGATACGCAGTATTTT. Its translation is CASRKRGTDTQYF.

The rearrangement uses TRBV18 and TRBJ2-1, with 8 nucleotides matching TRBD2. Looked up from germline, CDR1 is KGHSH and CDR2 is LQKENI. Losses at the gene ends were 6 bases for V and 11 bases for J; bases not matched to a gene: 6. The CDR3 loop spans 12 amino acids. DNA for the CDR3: TGTGCCAGCTCTCCAGATAGCGGGAAGCAGTTCTTC. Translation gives CASSPDSGKQFF.

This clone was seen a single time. The CDR3 region is CASSLDTGDYTDTQYF. The DNA for the CDR3 is TGTGCCAGCAGTCTCGACACCGGGGACTACACAGATACGCAGTATTTT. This sequence joins TRBV6-2 or TRBV6-3 and TRBJ2-3; the match to TRBD2 covers 7 bases. This CDR3 is 16 amino acids long. The V segment lost 5 bases and the J segment 2 bases; nucleotides outside the gene matches: 10. Germline V gene data show CDR1 as MNHEY and CDR2 as SVGEGT.

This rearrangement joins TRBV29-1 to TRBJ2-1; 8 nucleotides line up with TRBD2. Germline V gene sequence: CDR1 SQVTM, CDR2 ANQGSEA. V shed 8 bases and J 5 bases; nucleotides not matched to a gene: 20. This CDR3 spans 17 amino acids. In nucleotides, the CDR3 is TGCAGCACCGACCTTCGGCTAGCGGGCCGGCCGGACAATGAGCAGTTCTTC. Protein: CSTDLRLAGRPDNEQFF.

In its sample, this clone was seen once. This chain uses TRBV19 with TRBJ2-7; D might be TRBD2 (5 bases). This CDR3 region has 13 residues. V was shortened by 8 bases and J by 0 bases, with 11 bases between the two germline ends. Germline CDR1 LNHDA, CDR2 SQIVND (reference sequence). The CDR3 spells CASSERSSYEQYF. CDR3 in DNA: TGTGCCAGTTCCGAGCGGAGCTCCTACGAGCAGTACTTC. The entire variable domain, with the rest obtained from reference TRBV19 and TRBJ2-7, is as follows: DGGITQSPKYLFRKEGQNVTLSCEQNLNHDAMYWYRQDPGQGLRLIYYSQIVNDFQKGDIAEGYSVSREKKESFPLTVTSAQKNPTAFYLCASSERSSYEQYFGPGTRLTVT.

The CDR3, as DNA: TGCGCCAGCAGCTTGGGTTTGAGCTCCTACGAGCAGTACTTC. It specifies CASSLGLSSYEQYF. J is TRBJ2-7 and V is TRBV5-1; no clear D. Germline V CDR1 and CDR2: SGHRS, YFSETQ. Between the trimmed V and J ends, which lost 0 bases and 0 bases, there was a span of 7 bases. The CDR3 sequence is 14 residues long.